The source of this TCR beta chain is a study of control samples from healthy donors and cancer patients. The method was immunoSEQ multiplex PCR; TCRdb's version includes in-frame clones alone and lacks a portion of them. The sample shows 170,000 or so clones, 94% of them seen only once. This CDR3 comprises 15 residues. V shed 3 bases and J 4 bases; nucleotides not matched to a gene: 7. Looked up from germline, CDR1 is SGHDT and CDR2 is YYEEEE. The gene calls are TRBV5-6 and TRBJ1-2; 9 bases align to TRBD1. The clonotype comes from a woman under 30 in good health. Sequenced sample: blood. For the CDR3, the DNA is TGTGCCAGCAGCTGGGTTACAGGGGGCGGCTATGGCTACACCTTC. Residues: CASSWVTGGGYGYTF.